A single TCR beta chain is shown here with its context. V was trimmed by 5 bases and J by 7 bases, leaving 21 bases between them. Germline V gives CDR1 SGHTA, CDR2 FQGTGA. This CDR3 has 16 amino acids. Recruited during active infection, patients (from Seattle) were subsequently followed longitudinally. The data are from a study of blood T cell repertoires in COVID-19. Turning to the study itself: COVID-19 samples from acute and convalescent phases originated in the United States, Italy and Spain. T cells, B-cell-depleted T cells, or PBMCs provided the cDNA or gDNA that served as material.

Assay: immunoSEQ multiplex PCR; the TCRdb copy retains only in-frame clones and omits some. This table holds about 200,000 clones, about 90% found once. This TCR was recovered from a man in his sixties with COVID-19, enrolled during active disease. The genes are TRBV7-3 and TRBJ2-1, with D tentatively TRBD2 (6 bases). What was sequenced was peripheral blood. The CDR3 spells CASSPRGRPTGNEQFF. CDR3 sequence (DNA): TGTGCCAGCAGCCCGCGGGGCAGGCCAACGGGAAATGAGCAGTTCTTC.